This T cell receptor (beta chain) derives from a study of response to subunit inactivated influenza vaccine. Broader study findings: Seasonal influenza vaccination, on each occasion, was suggested by the authors to recruit few new T cells.

The germline CDR1 and CDR2 sequences are GTSNPN and SVGIG (reference sequence). Trimming cost V 4 bases and J 4 bases; bases outside gene matches: 20. This CDR3 region has 20 residues. One entry per CDR3 protein, called by TCRdb with MiXCR from the RT-PCR reads. The sample gives hundreds of thousands of distinct CDR3 sequences, around 14% of which show up once; around 10% is in the top ten. This clonotype was recorded a few times. Antigen: not known. Specimen: PBMCs from blood, collected approximately 13 days after vaccination. The clonotype comes from a man aged 45-65 years who received an inactivated influenza vaccine. The gene calls are TRBV30 and TRBJ2-3, with TRBD2 matching 13 bases. The CDR3 spells CAWTQRGLAGPLPSADTQYF. The DNA of the CDR3 is TGTGCCTGGACCCAGAGGGGACTAGCGGGGCCTCTCCCATCAGCAGATACGCAGTATTTT.